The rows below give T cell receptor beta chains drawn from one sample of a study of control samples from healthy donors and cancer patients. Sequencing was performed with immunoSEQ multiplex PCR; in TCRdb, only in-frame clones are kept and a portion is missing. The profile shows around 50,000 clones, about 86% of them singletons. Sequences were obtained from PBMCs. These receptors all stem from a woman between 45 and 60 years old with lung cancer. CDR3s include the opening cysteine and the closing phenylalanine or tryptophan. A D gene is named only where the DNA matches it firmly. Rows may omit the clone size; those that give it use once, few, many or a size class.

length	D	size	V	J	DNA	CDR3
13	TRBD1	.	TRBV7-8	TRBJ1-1	TGTGCCAGCAGCGGAGGACAGGGCGGTACGGCTTTCTTT	CASSGGQGGTAFF
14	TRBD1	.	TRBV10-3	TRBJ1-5	TGTGCCATCAGTGACGGACAGGGGAATCAGCCCCAGCATTTT	CAISDGQGNQPQHF
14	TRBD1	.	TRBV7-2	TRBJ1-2	TGTGCCAGCAGACCAAGGGACAGGGGGGGCGGCTACACCTTC	CASRPRDRGGGYTF
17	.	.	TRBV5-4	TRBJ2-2	TGTGCCAGCAGCAAAAAGGGCTCTCGCCCAGGGACCGGGGAGCTGTTTTTT	CASSKKGSRPGTGELFF
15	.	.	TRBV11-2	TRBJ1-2	TGTGCCAGCAGCTTAGATGCCTTGGCTGGCTATGGCTACACCTTC	CASSLDALAGYGYTF
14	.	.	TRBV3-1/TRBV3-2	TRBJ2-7	TGTGCCAGCAGTCTCCGGTCCTCCTCCTACGAGCAGTACTTC	CASSLRSSSYEQYF
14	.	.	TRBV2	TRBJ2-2	TGTGCCAGCAGTGAAGCGAGGAGGACCGGGGAGCTGTTTTTT	CASSEARRTGELFF
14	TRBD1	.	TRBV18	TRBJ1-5	TGTGCCAGCTCACCTGACAGGGGCAATCAGCCCCAGCATTTT	CASSPDRGNQPQHF
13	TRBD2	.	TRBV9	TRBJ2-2	TGTGCCAGCACAGCGGGGGGTACCGGGGAGCTGTTTTTT	CASTAGGTGELFF
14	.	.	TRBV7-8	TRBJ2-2	TGTGCCAGCAGCTCCGCACAGAGGACCGGGGAGCTGTTTTTT	CASSSAQRTGELFF
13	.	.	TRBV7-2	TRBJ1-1	TGTGCCAGCAGCATAATACAAAACACTGAAGCTTTCTTT	CASSIIQNTEAFF
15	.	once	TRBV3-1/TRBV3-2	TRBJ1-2	TGTGCCAGCAGCTCCCGGTCGGGCAATAACTATGGCTACACCTTC	CASSSRSGNNYGYTF
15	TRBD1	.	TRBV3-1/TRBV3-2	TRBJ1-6	TGTGCCAGCAGCCCTTCCGGACAGGTCAATTCACCCCTCCACTTT	CASSPSGQVNSPLHF
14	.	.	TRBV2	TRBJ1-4	TGTGCCAGCAGAGCGCTTGGGGGGCGTGAAAAACTGTTTTTT	CASRALGGREKLFF
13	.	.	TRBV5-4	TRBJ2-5	TGTGCCAGCAGCTTGGAAGTGACAGCTACCCAGTACTTC	CASSLEVTATQYF
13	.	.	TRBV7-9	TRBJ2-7	TGTGCCAGCAGCTTAGGGGGGTACTACGAGCAGTACTTC	CASSLGGYYEQYF
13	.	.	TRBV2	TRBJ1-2	TGTGCCAGCTTACTTTTGGGGTCGTATGGCTACACCTTC	CASLLLGSYGYTF
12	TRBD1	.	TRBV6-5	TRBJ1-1	TGTGCCAGCAGGCAGGGGGACACTGAAGCTTTCTTT	CASRQGDTEAFF
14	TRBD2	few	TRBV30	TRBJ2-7	TGTGCCTGGAGCCGCGGGGGGAGCTCCTACGAGCAGTACTTC	CAWSRGGSSYEQYF
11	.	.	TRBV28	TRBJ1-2	TGTGCCAGCAGTTCGGGACGATTCGCCACCTTC	CASSSGRFATF
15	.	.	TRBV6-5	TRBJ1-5	TGTGCCAGCAGACAGAAGGGACCCTACAATCAGCCCCAGCATTTT	CASRQKGPYNQPQHF
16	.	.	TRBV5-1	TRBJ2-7	TGCGCCAGCAGACTATCCACAGGAACTTTGTCCTACGAGCAGTACTTC	CASRLSTGTLSYEQYF
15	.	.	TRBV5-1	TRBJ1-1	TGCGCCAGCAGCACACGGTCGGGAGCCTACACTGAAGCTTTCTTT	CASSTRSGAYTEAFF
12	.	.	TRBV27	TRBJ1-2	TGTGCCAGCAGTTTATACGGGATTGGCTACACCTTC	CASSLYGIGYTF
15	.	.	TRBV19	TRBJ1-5	TGTGCCAGTAGTATATACCTCGGGGGCAATCAGCCCCAGCATTTT	CASSIYLGGNQPQHF
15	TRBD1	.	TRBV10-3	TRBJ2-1	TGTGCCATCAGTCGAGACAGGGGGCGCATCAATGAGCAGTTCTTC	CAISRDRGRINEQFF
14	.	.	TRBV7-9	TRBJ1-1	TGTGCCAGCAGCCTGACGGGCATGAACACTGAAGCTTTCTTT	CASSLTGMNTEAFF
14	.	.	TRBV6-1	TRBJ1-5	TGTGCCAGCAGTGAACAGCAGGACACGCAGCCCCAGCATTTT	CASSEQQDTQPQHF
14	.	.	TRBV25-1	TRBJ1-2	TGTGCCAGTAAGAGTCCGGGACAACTTTATGGCTACACCTTC	CASKSPGQLYGYTF